The rows below give T cell receptor beta chains drawn from one sample of a study of blood T cell repertoires in COVID-19. This table comes from immunoSEQ multiplex PCR, and its TCRdb copy is limited to in-frame clones, with some not included. This sample has about 480,000 clones, with about 88% found just once. The specimen sequenced was peripheral blood. These receptors were collected from a man aged 18 to 29 with COVID-19, enrolled during active disease. CDR3s include the opening cysteine and the closing phenylalanine or tryptophan. Fields, in order: CDR3 DNA, CDR3 protein, D gene, J gene, V gene, clone size. A D gene is named only where the DNA matches it firmly. Size is omitted from some rows. Given values are once, few, many or a class for expanded clones.

DNA: TGTGCCAGCAGCCCCCACATGACAGACACTGAAGCTTTCTTT
CDR3: CASSPHMTDTEAFF
D: .
J: TRBJ1-1
V: TRBV9
size: .

DNA: TGCGCCAGCACACAGGCTCCGGGACAGGGGGCCTACGAGCAGTACTTC
CDR3: CASTQAPGQGAYEQYF
D: TRBD1
J: TRBJ2-7
V: TRBV5-1
size: .

DNA: TGTGCCCCGGGGGGAGGGGCTGGCACTGAAGCTTTCTTT
CDR3: CAPGGGAGTEAFF
D: .
J: TRBJ1-1
V: TRBV6-4
size: .

DNA: TGTGCCAGTAGTATTGGGGGGGAAAGCACAGATACGCAGTATTTT
CDR3: CASSIGGESTDTQYF
D: TRBD2
J: TRBJ2-3
V: TRBV19
size: .

DNA: TGTGCCAGCAGTGTGGGGGACAGGGGGTACGAGCAGTACTTC
CDR3: CASSVGDRGYEQYF
D: TRBD1
J: TRBJ2-7
V: TRBV2
size: .

DNA: TGTGCCAGTAGTATAATGGGGGGCGGACAGGGGCTTCACAACGAGCAGTACTTC
CDR3: CASSIMGGGQGLHNEQYF
D: TRBD1
J: TRBJ2-7
V: TRBV19
size: .

DNA: TGTGCCAGCTCTCCCGGGTCTTCACCTAACACCGGGGAGCTGTTTTTT
CDR3: CASSPGSSPNTGELFF
D: .
J: TRBJ2-2
V: TRBV18
size: .

DNA: TGTGCCAGCAGCTTACAGGGATCACAATATGGCTACACCTTC
CDR3: CASSLQGSQYGYTF
D: .
J: TRBJ1-2
V: TRBV7-9
size: .

DNA: TGTGCCAGCAGCCTAGGGGCGGGAGGATATGAGCAGTTCTTC
CDR3: CASSLGAGGYEQFF
D: TRBD2
J: TRBJ2-1
V: TRBV7-8
size: once

DNA: TGTGCCAGCAGTAGGACAGGCTCTGGGGCCAACGTCCTGACTTTC
CDR3: CASSRTGSGANVLTF
D: TRBD1
J: TRBJ2-6
V: TRBV6-5
size: .

DNA: TGTGCCAGCAGCATCGGACAGGTCTATGGCTACACCTTC
CDR3: CASSIGQVYGYTF
D: TRBD1
J: TRBJ1-2
V: TRBV3-1/TRBV3-2
size: .

DNA: TGTGCCAGCAGTTTTGGGAGCGACAGGGACTACGAGCAGTACTTC
CDR3: CASSFGSDRDYEQYF
D: TRBD1
J: TRBJ2-7
V: TRBV5-8
size: .

DNA: TGTGCCAGCAGGAACAGGGCAGCGCCTGGGAGCGAGCAGTACTTC
CDR3: CASRNRAAPGSEQYF
D: .
J: TRBJ2-7
V: TRBV2
size: .

DNA: TGTGCCAGCAGAGAAACGGGGGTCAATGAGCAGTTCTTC
CDR3: CASRETGVNEQFF
D: .
J: TRBJ2-1
V: TRBV28
size: .

DNA: TGTGCCAGTGCGGGGCAGCTGTACAATGAGCAGTTCTTC
CDR3: CASAGQLYNEQFF
D: .
J: TRBJ2-1
V: TRBV19
size: .

DNA: TGTGCCAGCAGCTTGGAGCGTCAGCCCGGGGAGCTGTTTTTT
CDR3: CASSLERQPGELFF
D: .
J: TRBJ2-2
V: TRBV5-4
size: .

DNA: TGTGCCAGCAGTTTCCATTCAGGTGACACTGAAGCTTTCTTT
CDR3: CASSFHSGDTEAFF
D: .
J: TRBJ1-1
V: TRBV7-9
size: .

DNA: TGTGCCAGCAGCCAAGATACGAGGTCTGGAGTCCTATACGAGCAGTACTTC
CDR3: CASSQDTRSGVLYEQYF
D: .
J: TRBJ2-7
V: TRBV3-1/TRBV3-2
size: .

DNA: TGTGCCAGCAGTTTCGTTGAGCAGTTCTTC
CDR3: CASSFVEQFF
D: .
J: TRBJ2-1
V: TRBV28
size: .

DNA: TGTGCCAGCAGCTTAGCGGGGCGTTCCCCTAGCACAGATACGCAGTATTTT
CDR3: CASSLAGRSPSTDTQYF
D: .
J: TRBJ2-3
V: TRBV7-2
size: .

DNA: TGTGCCTGGAGTATGGAGGGGGCTAAAGATACGCAGTATTTT
CDR3: CAWSMEGAKDTQYF
D: .
J: TRBJ2-3
V: TRBV30
size: .

DNA: TGTGCCAGCAGTTACTCGAATCGCGGACCCGGGGCCCAGTACTTC
CDR3: CASSYSNRGPGAQYF
D: .
J: TRBJ2-5
V: TRBV6-5
size: .

DNA: TGTGCCAGCACGGGGAGCCCCGGGACAGGGGGCACCGGGGAGCTGTTTTTT
CDR3: CASTGSPGTGGTGELFF
D: TRBD1
J: TRBJ2-2
V: TRBV2
size: .

DNA: TGTGCCACCAGTGATCCCGGGAGGAACTATGGCTACACCTTC
CDR3: CATSDPGRNYGYTF
D: .
J: TRBJ1-2
V: TRBV24-1
size: .

DNA: TGTGCCAGCAGCCAAGCGAGACAGGGACTCACTGAAGCTTTCTTT
CDR3: CASSQARQGLTEAFF
D: TRBD1
J: TRBJ1-1
V: TRBV3-1/TRBV3-2
size: .

DNA: TGTGCCACCAGTGATTGGGGACAGGCCTACACCGGGGAGCTGTTTTTT
CDR3: CATSDWGQAYTGELFF
D: TRBD1
J: TRBJ2-2
V: TRBV24-1
size: .

DNA: TGTGCCAGCAGCTCTTCCTTAGTGGGAGACACCGGGGAGCTGTTTTTT
CDR3: CASSSSLVGDTGELFF
D: .
J: TRBJ2-2
V: TRBV7-8
size: .

DNA: TGTGCCAGCTCACCACCGGCCAGGGGGCTCACTGAAGCTTTCTTT
CDR3: CASSPPARGLTEAFF
D: TRBD1
J: TRBJ1-1
V: TRBV18
size: .

DNA: TGTGCCAGTAGTGATTACAGGGGTGACCAGCCCCAGCATTTT
CDR3: CASSDYRGDQPQHF
D: TRBD1
J: TRBJ1-5
V: TRBV19
size: .

DNA: TGTGCCAGCAGCCAAGAGTCCAGCCTAGCCTACGAGCAGTACTTC
CDR3: CASSQESSLAYEQYF
D: .
J: TRBJ2-7
V: TRBV3-1/TRBV3-2
size: .

DNA: TGTGCCACCAGCAGCCCTCTACGGGCTGAAGCTTTCTTT
CDR3: CATSSPLRAEAFF
D: .
J: TRBJ1-1
V: TRBV15
size: .

DNA: TGCAGGGAGCGTCGGCCGACCTACGAGCAGTACTTC
CDR3: CRERRPTYEQYF
D: .
J: TRBJ2-7
V: TRBV29-1
size: .

DNA: TGTGCCACCAGTGATTCCAACAGGGGAGGTGAGCAGTTCTTC
CDR3: CATSDSNRGGEQFF
D: .
J: TRBJ2-1
V: TRBV24-1
size: .

DNA: TGTGCCAGCAGCCACGCGGCGGGACAGGGGATAGAGGAGACCCAGTACTTC
CDR3: CASSHAAGQGIEETQYF
D: TRBD1
J: TRBJ2-5
V: TRBV7-9
size: .

DNA: TGTGCCAGCAGTTACGGGACAGGGTCGGTCTACGAGCAGTACTTC
CDR3: CASSYGTGSVYEQYF
D: TRBD1
J: TRBJ2-7
V: TRBV6-2/TRBV6-3
size: .

DNA: TGTGCCAGCTCACGAGACAGGGGGCTTCAGCCCCAGCATTTT
CDR3: CASSRDRGLQPQHF
D: TRBD1
J: TRBJ1-5
V: TRBV18
size: .

DNA: TGTGCCAGCAGCGTACGGCCTAGCGGGAATGTGGAGACCCAGTACTTC
CDR3: CASSVRPSGNVETQYF
D: TRBD2
J: TRBJ2-5
V: TRBV9
size: .

DNA: TGTGCCAGTAGTATAGGAACTCTGAACACCGGGGAGCTGTTTTTT
CDR3: CASSIGTLNTGELFF
D: .
J: TRBJ2-2
V: TRBV19
size: once

DNA: TGTGCCTGGAGTGTAGGGTGGGGAGTAGGAGACAATCAGCCCCAGCATTTT
CDR3: CAWSVGWGVGDNQPQHF
D: .
J: TRBJ1-5
V: TRBV30
size: few

DNA: TGTGCCAGCAATAATATAGCGGGGGGGCTTGATGAGCAGTACTTC
CDR3: CASNNIAGGLDEQYF
D: TRBD2
J: TRBJ2-7
V: TRBV6-5
size: .

DNA: TGTGCCAGCAGCTATGGGGGACATGGGGACTATGGCTACACCTTC
CDR3: CASSYGGHGDYGYTF
D: .
J: TRBJ1-2
V: TRBV11-1
size: .

DNA: TGTGCCAGTAGCCCCGGGACCTACGAGCAGTACTTC
CDR3: CASSPGTYEQYF
D: .
J: TRBJ2-7
V: TRBV19
size: .

DNA: TGTGCCAGCAGTGGACAGGGGGGTAGCTATGGCTACACCTTC
CDR3: CASSGQGGSYGYTF
D: TRBD1
J: TRBJ1-2
V: TRBV28
size: .

DNA: TGTGCCAGCAGTGATCGGTCTAGCGGGCCGAACACCGGGGAGCTGTTTTTT
CDR3: CASSDRSSGPNTGELFF
D: TRBD2
J: TRBJ2-2
V: TRBV2
size: .

DNA: TGTGCCATCAGCTCACAGGGTGGGAGCAATCAGCCCCAGCATTTT
CDR3: CAISSQGGSNQPQHF
D: .
J: TRBJ1-5
V: TRBV10-3
size: .

DNA: TGTGCCAGCAACCAAGATCTAGCGGGGGGGCAAGAGACCCAGTACTTC
CDR3: CASNQDLAGGQETQYF
D: TRBD2
J: TRBJ2-5
V: TRBV4-2
size: .

DNA: TGTGCCACCAGTCCGGGGGGACTGAACACTGAAGCTTTCTTT
CDR3: CATSPGGLNTEAFF
D: .
J: TRBJ1-1
V: TRBV24-1
size: .

DNA: TGTGCCAGCTCACCTTTAGTCGACAGTGCCCCCTACGAGCAGTACTTC
CDR3: CASSPLVDSAPYEQYF
D: .
J: TRBJ2-7
V: TRBV18
size: .

DNA: TGTGCCTGGAGTCTCATTCGCGGGGTTAATTCACCCCTCCACTTT
CDR3: CAWSLIRGVNSPLHF
D: .
J: TRBJ1-6
V: TRBV30
size: .

DNA: TGTGCCAGCAGCTTAGTATCAGGCAATCAGCCCCAGCATTTT
CDR3: CASSLVSGNQPQHF
D: .
J: TRBJ1-5
V: TRBV7-8
size: .

DNA: TGTGCCAGCAGCGACAGCAACACCGGGGAGCTGTTTTTT
CDR3: CASSDSNTGELFF
D: .
J: TRBJ2-2
V: TRBV12-3/TRBV12-4
size: .

DNA: TGCGCCAGCAGCCCCCTCAGGGGTGCCGGGGAGCTGTTTTTT
CDR3: CASSPLRGAGELFF
D: .
J: TRBJ2-2
V: TRBV5-1
size: .

DNA: TGCGCCAGCTCCAGCTCGGCGGACAGGGTTAATGAGCAGTTCTTC
CDR3: CASSSSADRVNEQFF
D: TRBD1
J: TRBJ2-1
V: TRBV5-1
size: once

DNA: TGCGCCAGCAGTGAAGGGGTTAACTATGGCTACACCTTC
CDR3: CASSEGVNYGYTF
D: .
J: TRBJ1-2
V: TRBV10-1
size: .

DNA: TGTGCCAGCAGCTTGGGACTAGCGGGGCGCGGGGAGGGTAATGAGCAGTTCTTC
CDR3: CASSLGLAGRGEGNEQFF
D: TRBD2
J: TRBJ2-1
V: TRBV5-4
size: .

DNA: TGTGCCAGCAGCCCGTATCAGGACAGCTCCTACGGCTACACCTTC
CDR3: CASSPYQDSSYGYTF
D: .
J: TRBJ1-2
V: TRBV7-9
size: once

DNA: TGCGCCAGCAGCGAGGGGGACATCACAGATACGCAGTATTTT
CDR3: CASSEGDITDTQYF
D: .
J: TRBJ2-3
V: TRBV5-1
size: .

DNA: TGTGCCAGCAGTCCGCAGGCCGATAATGAAAAACTGTTTTTT
CDR3: CASSPQADNEKLFF
D: .
J: TRBJ1-4
V: TRBV6-4
size: .